This T cell receptor (beta chain) was sequenced during a study of blood T cells in healthy people across ages. Turning to the study itself: With template switching, about one barcoded beta molecule was captured per two T cells. Study-wide findings and caveats: In the absence of known donor CMV status, changes in expanded clonotypes were possibly confounded. Donors of long life had a larger count of naive CD4+ cells and greater diversity than aged donors.

This clonotype showed up just a few times. Antigen specificity is unknown. A second PCR of about 7 to 12 cycles used a sample-barcoded 5' primer and a J-beta primer mix. TCRdb ran MiXCR on the 5' RACE reads and lists one entry per CDR3 protein. This sample has 590,000 or so distinct CDR3 sequences, with less than 35% found just once. The sequence came from an elderly woman in good health. The sequenced sample consisted of blood.

The CDR3 DNA sequence: TGCGCCAGCAGCCAAGATGGGGGCGGGGGCGCAAGGACCGGGGAGCTGTTTTTT. Protein: CASSQDGGGGARTGELFF. The J gene is TRBJ2-2, the V gene TRBV4-3; D possibly corresponds to TRBD2 (7 bases). Germline V lookup: CDR1 LGHNA, CDR2 YSLEER. This CDR3 comprises 18 residues. V was clipped by 0 bases and J by 5 bases, with 19 bases between them.